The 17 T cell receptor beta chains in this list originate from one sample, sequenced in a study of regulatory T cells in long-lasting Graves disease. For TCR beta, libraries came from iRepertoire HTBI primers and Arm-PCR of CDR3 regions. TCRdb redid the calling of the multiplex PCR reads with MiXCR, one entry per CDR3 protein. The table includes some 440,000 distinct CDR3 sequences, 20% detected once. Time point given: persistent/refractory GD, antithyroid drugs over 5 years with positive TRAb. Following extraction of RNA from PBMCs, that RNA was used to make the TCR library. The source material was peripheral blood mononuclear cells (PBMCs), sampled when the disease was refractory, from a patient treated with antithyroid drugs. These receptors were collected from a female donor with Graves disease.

CDR3 DNA sequence: TGTGCCAGCAGTTTAGGGCAGGATGAGCAGTTCTTC. It encodes CASSLGQDEQFF. The gene calls are TRBV12-3 or TRBV12-4 and TRBJ2-1; no reliable D call. The CDR3 runs to 12 residues. The V gene lost 1 base and the J gene lost 8 bases, with 6 bases spanning the gap.

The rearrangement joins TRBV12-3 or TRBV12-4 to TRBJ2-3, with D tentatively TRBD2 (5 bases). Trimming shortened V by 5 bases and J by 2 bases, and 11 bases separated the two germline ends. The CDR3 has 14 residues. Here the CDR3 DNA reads TGTGCCAGCAGTAGAGAGGGATCCACAGATACGCAGTATTTT. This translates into CASSREGSTDTQYF.

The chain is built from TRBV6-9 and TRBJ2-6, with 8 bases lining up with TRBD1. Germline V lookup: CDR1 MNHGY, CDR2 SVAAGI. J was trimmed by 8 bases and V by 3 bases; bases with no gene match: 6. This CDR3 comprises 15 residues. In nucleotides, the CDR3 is TGTGCCAGCAGTTACGACGGACAGGGTCCCAACGTCCTGACTTTC. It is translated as CASSYDGQGPNVLTF.

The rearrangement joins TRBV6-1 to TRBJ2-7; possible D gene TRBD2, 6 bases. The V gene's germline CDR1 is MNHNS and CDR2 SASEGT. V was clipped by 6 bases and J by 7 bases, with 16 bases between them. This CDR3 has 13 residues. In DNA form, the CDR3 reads TGTGCCAGCAGCCCGGGACTGTCAAGGGAGCAGTACTTC. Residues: CASSPGLSREQYF.

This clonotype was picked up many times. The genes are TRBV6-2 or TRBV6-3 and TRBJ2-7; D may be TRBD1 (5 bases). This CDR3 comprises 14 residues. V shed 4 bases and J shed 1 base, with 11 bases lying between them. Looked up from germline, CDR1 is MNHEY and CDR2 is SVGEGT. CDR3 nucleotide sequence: TGTGCCAGCAGTTCCCCGACAGATTCCTACGAGCAGTACTTC. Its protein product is CASSSPTDSYEQYF.

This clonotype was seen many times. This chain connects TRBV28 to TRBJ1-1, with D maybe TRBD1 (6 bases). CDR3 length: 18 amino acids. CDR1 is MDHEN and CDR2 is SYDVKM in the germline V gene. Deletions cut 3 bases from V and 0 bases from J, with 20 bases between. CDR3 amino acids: CASSFPPWGGALNTEAFF. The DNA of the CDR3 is TGTGCCAGCAGTTTCCCTCCCTGGGGGGGCGCTTTGAACACTGAAGCTTTCTTT.

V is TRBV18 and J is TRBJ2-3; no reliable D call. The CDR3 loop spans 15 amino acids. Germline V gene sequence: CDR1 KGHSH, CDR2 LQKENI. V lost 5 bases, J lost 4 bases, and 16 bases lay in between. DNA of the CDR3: TGTGCCAGCTCAAGAGACATCTCCACACCAGATACGCAGTATTTT. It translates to CASSRDISTPDTQYF.

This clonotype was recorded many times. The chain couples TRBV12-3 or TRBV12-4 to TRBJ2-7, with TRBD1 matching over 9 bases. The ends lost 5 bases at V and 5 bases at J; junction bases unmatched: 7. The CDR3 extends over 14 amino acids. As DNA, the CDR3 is TGTGCCAGCAGTGCCGGGACAGGGATAGACGAGCAGTACTTC. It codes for CASSAGTGIDEQYF.

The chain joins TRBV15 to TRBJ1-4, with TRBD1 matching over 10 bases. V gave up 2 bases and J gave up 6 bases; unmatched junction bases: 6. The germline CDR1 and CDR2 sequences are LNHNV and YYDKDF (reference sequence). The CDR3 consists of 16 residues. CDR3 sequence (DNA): TGTGCCACCAGCAGATTAAGACAGGGGGCGGATGAAAAACTGTTTTTT. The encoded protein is CATSRLRQGADEKLFF.

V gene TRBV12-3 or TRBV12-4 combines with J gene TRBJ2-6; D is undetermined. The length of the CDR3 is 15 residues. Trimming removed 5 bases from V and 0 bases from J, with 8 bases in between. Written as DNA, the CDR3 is TGTGCCAGCAGTATAACTACCTCTGGGGCCAACGTCCTGACTTTC. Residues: CASSITTSGANVLTF.

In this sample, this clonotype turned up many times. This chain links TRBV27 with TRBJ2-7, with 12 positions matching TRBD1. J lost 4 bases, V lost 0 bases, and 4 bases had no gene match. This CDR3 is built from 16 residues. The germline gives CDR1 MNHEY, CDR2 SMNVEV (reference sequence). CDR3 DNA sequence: TGTGCCAGCAGTTTATCGGGGGACAGGGGGCCTTACGAGCAGTACTTC. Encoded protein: CASSLSGDRGPYEQYF.

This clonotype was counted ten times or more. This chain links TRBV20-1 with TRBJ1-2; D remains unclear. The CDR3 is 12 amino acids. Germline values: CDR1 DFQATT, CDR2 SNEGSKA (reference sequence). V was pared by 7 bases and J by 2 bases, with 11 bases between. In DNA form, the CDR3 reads TGCAGTGTTCCGGTACTAAACTATGGCTACACCTTC. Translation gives CSVPVLNYGYTF.

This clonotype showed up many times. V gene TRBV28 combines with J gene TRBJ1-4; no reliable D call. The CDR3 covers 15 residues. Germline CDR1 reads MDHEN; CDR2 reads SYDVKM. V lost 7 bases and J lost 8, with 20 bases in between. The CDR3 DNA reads TGTGCCAGCAACCCTCACCCCTCGGAGCAAGAAAAACTGTTTTTT. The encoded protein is CASNPHPSEQEKLFF.

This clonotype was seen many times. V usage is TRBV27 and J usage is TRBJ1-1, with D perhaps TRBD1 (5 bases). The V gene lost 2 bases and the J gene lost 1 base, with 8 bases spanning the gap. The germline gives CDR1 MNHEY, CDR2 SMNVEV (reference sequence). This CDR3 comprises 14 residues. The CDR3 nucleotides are TGTGCCAGCAGTTTAGGGGCAGCGAACACTGAAGCTTTCTTT. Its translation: CASSLGAANTEAFF.

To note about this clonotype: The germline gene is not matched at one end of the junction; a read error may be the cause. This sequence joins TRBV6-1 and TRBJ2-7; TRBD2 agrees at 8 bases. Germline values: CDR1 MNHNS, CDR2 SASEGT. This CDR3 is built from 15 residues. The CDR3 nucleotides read TGTGCCAGCAGTGAAGAGATCCTAGCGGGCTACGAGCAGTGCTTC. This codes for CASSEEILAGYEQCF.

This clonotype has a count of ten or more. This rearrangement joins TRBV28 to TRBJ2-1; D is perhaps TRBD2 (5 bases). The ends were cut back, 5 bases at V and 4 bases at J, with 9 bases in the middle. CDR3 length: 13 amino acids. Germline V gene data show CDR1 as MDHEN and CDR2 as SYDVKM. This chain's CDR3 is CASSLTSYNEQFF. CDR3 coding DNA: TGTGCCAGCAGTCTCACTAGTTACAATGAGCAGTTCTTC.

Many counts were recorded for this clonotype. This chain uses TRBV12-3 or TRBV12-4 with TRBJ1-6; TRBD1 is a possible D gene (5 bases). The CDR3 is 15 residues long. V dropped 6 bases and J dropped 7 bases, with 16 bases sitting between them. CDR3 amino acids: CASSSFRGANSPLHF. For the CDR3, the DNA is TGTGCCAGCAGCTCCTTTCGCGGGGCCAATTCACCCCTCCACTTT.